One and the same sample provided the 4 T cell receptor beta chains below, sequenced in a study of beta chain features in type 1 diabetes. Whole-study results and caveats: Among patients with Type 1 diabetes, TCRB CDR3s were moderately but significantly shorter in every one of the four CD4+ subsets.

Their cognate antigens are unknown. The entirety of the isolated RNA underwent reverse transcription, so expressed TCRB transcripts were sequenced. Clones were sequenced by immunoSEQ multiplex PCR, and TCRdb holds only the in-frame ones, with some missing. Of some 290,000 clones in the sample, roughly a quarter are singletons; the top ten hold around 0.013%. The specimen sequenced was naive CD4+ T cells from blood. Receptor source: a woman between 25 and 40 years old with type 1 diabetes.

The V gene is TRBV9, the J gene TRBJ2-3; D not resolved. The CDR3 runs 12 residues. V shed 0 bases and J shed 5 bases, with 4 bases lying between them. Germline assignment: CDR1 SGDLS and CDR2 YYNGEE. The DNA for the CDR3 is TGTGCCAGCAGCGTAGAACTAGATACGCAGTATTTT. Protein sequence: CASSVELDTQYF.

This chain uses TRBV25-1 with TRBJ2-5; 9 nucleotides match TRBD1. This CDR3 is built from 13 residues. The ends lost 4 bases at V and 9 bases at J; junction bases unmatched: 6. Germline CDR1 and CDR2: MGHDK and SYGVNS. CDR3 loop: CASSGGTGMPQYF. Written as DNA, the CDR3 is TGTGCCAGCAGTGGAGGGACAGGGATGCCCCAGTACTTC.

This clone was counted a few times. The chain uses TRBV7-9 and TRBJ1-1; 7 positions agree with TRBD1. Germline CDR1 SEHNR, CDR2 FQNEAQ (reference sequence). There are 12 residues in the CDR3. Germline trimming cut 1 base from V and 11 bases from J; bases unmatched to any gene: 4. The CDR3 reads CASSLETGRAFF. Here the CDR3 DNA reads TGTGCCAGCAGCTTAGAGACAGGGAGGGCTTTCTTT.

This clone was seen only a few times. This chain uses TRBV19 with TRBJ2-4; D remains unclear. The germline V gene encodes CDR1 LNHDA and CDR2 SQIVND (reference sequence). V shed 3 bases and J shed 3 bases, with 6 bases lying between them. This CDR3 has 13 amino acids. Written as DNA, the CDR3 is TGTGCCAGTAGTATTAACAGCAAAAACATTCAGTACTTC. Its translation is CASSINSKNIQYF.